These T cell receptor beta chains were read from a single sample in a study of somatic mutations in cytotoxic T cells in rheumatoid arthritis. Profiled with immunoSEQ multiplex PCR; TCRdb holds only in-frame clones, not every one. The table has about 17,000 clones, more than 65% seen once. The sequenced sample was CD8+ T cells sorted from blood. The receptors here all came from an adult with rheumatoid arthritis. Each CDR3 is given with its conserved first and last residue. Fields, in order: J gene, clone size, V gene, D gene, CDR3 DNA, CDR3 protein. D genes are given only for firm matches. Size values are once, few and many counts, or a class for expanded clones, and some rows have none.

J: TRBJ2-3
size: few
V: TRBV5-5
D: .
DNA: TGTGCCAGCAGCCTGCCGGACTTCACAGATACGCAGTATTTT
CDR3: CASSLPDFTDTQYF

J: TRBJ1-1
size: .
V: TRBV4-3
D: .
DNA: TGCGCCAGCAGCCAAGAGATTAGGGGATCCACTGAAGCTTTCTTT
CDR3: CASSQEIRGSTEAFF

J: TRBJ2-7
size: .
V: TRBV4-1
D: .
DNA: TGCGCCAGCAGCCAAGATGCCCACGAGCAGTACTTC
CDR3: CASSQDAHEQYF

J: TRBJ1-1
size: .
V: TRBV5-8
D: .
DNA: TGTGCCAGCACCGGGGGCGCTAGGACTGAAGCTTTCTTT
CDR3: CASTGGARTEAFF

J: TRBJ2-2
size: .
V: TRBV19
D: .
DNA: TGTGCCAGTAGTACCCACAGGGCCGGGGAGCTGTTTTTT
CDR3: CASSTHRAGELFF

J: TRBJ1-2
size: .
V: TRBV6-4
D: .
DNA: TGTGCCAGCAGTGAAGACCCGGGGACCTTTGGTGGCTACACCTTC
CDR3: CASSEDPGTFGGYTF

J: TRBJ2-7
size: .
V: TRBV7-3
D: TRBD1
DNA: TGTGCCAGCAGCTTCCAGGTTGGGAACAGGGGGTACGAGCAGTACTTC
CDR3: CASSFQVGNRGYEQYF

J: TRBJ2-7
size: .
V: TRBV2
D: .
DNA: TGTGCCAGGGGAAGGGGCAACAACGAGCAGTACTTC
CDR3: CARGRGNNEQYF

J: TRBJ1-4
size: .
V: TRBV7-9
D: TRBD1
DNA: TGTGCCAGCAGCCCCACGGACAGGGATCAGGGGGAAAAACTGTTTTTT
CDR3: CASSPTDRDQGEKLFF

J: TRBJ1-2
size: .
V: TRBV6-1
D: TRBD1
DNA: TGTGCCAGCAGTGCCCTGACGGACAGGGCGGGTGGCTACACCTTC
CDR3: CASSALTDRAGGYTF

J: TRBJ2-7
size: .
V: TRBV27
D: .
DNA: TGTGCCAGCAGTGGGATCACAGGGCGTCTCTACGAGCAGTACTTC
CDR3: CASSGITGRLYEQYF

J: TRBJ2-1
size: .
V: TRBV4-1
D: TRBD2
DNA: TGCGCCAGCAGCCAAGCCCCGAGGGTAGCGGGAGGCCATGAGCAGTTCTTC
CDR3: CASSQAPRVAGGHEQFF

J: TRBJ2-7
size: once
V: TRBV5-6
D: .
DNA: TGTGCCAGCAGCCCCTCAGTCGGCAGGCGGTCCTACGAGCAGTACTTC
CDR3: CASSPSVGRRSYEQYF

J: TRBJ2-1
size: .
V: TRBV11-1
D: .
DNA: TGTGCCAGCAGCAGTAGAGGACTCAGAACCTACAATGAGCAGTTCTTC
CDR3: CASSSRGLRTYNEQFF

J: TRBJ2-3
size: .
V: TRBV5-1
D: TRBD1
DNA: TGCGCCAGCCACGGGACAGGGTCCTACACAGATACGCAGTATTTT
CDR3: CASHGTGSYTDTQYF

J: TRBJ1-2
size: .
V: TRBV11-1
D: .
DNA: TGTGCCAGCAGCTTGACACCTTCTAACTATGGCTACACCTTC
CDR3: CASSLTPSNYGYTF

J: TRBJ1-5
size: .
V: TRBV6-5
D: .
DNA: TGTGCCAGCAGTTACGGCTTCCATCAGCCCCAGCATTTT
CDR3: CASSYGFHQPQHF

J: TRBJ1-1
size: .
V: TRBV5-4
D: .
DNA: TGTGCCAGCAGCTTGGGAGGGGTGGACACTGAAGCTTTCTTT
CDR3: CASSLGGVDTEAFF

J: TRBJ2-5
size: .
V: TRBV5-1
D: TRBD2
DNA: TGCGCCAGCAGCTTGCGGGGGGGCTCGGGAGAGACCCAGTACTTC
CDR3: CASSLRGGSGETQYF

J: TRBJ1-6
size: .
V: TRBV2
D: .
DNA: TGTGCCAGCAGAACTCCAGTAACAGGGATTAATTCACCCCTCCACTTT
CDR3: CASRTPVTGINSPLHF

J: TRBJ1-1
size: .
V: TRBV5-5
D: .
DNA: TGTGCCAGCAGCTTCCACGAGGGGGACACTGAAGCTTTCTTT
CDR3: CASSFHEGDTEAFF

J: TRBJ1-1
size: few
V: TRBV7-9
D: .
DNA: TGTGCCAGCAGCCCGAAGGTCACTGAAGCTTTCTTT
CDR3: CASSPKVTEAFF

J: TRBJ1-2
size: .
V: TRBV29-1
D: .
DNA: TGCAGCGTTATCGGGGGGGAAGATGGCTACACCTTC
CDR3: CSVIGGEDGYTF

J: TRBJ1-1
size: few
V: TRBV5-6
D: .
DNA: TGTGCCAGCAGCAACAGCGTGGTTGCTTTCTTT
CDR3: CASSNSVVAFF

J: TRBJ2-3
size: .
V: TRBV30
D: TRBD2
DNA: TGTGCCTGGAGCCTGACTAGCGGGAGGACAGATACGCAGTATTTT
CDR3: CAWSLTSGRTDTQYF

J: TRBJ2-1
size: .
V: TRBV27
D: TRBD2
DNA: TGTGCCAGCAGTCCCACAACCCTACTCGCGGGAGGGTACCATGAGCAGTTCTTC
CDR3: CASSPTTLLAGGYHEQFF

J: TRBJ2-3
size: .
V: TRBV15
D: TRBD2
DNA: TGTGCCACCAGCATGCGGACTAGCGGGAGGCCAGATACGCAGTATTTT
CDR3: CATSMRTSGRPDTQYF

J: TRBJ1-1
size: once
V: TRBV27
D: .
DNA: TGTGCCAGCAGGGGGGGGGCGCAGAACACTGAAGCTTTCTTT
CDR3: CASRGGAQNTEAFF

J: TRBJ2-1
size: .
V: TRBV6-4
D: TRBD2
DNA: TGTGCCAGCAGTTCCCTAGCGGGAGCCTACAATGAGCAGTTCTTC
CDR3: CASSSLAGAYNEQFF

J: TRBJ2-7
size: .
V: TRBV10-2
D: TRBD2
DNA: TGCGCCAGCAGTGAGTCGCAGCGGGGGTTCTACGAGCAGTACTTC
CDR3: CASSESQRGFYEQYF

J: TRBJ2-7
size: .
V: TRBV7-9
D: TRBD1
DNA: TGTGCCAGCAGCCACCCGACAGGGGACTACGAGCAGTACTTC
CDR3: CASSHPTGDYEQYF

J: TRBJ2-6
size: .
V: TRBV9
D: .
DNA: TGTGCCAGCAGCCATGCCGGGGGAGGGGCCAACGTCCTGACTTTC
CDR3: CASSHAGGGANVLTF

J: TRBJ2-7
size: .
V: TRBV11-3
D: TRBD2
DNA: TGTGCCAGCAGCTCCAGAAGACTAGCGGGAGGGTCCTACGAGCAGTACTTC
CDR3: CASSSRRLAGGSYEQYF

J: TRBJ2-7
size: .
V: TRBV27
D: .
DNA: TGTGCCAGCAGTTTACCTTTCGGCGAGCAGTACTTC
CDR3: CASSLPFGEQYF

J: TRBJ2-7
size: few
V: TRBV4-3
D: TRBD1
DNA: TGCGCCAGCAGCCCCTCAGGACAGGGATACGAGCAGTACTTC
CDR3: CASSPSGQGYEQYF

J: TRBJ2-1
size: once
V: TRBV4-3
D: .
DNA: TGCGCCAGCAGCCATGACCGGGATAATCTGAGGAATGAGCAGTTCTTC
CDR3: CASSHDRDNLRNEQFF

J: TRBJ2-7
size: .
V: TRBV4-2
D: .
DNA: TGTGCCAGCAGCCAAGAATGGGCGACCATATCAAACGACGAGCAGTACTTC
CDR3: CASSQEWATISNDEQYF

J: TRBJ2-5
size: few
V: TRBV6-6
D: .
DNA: TGTGCCAGCACCCCCTCCCGTTCGCAAGAGACCCAGTACTTC
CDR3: CASTPSRSQETQYF

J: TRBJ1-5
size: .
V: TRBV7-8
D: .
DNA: TGTGCCAGCAGCTCAAACCCCGCCAGCCCGTATAGCAATCAGCCCCAGCATTTT
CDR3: CASSSNPASPYSNQPQHF

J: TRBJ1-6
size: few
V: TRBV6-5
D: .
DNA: TGTGCCAGCACACAAATTGGTTCACCCCTCCACTTT
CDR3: CASTQIGSPLHF

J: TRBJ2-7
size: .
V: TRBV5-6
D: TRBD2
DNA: TGTGCCAGCAGCTGGATCGTGGGGACTAGCGGGGGCAGCTCCTACGAGCAGTACTTC
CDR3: CASSWIVGTSGGSSYEQYF

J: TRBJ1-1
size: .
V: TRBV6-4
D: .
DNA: TGTGCCAGCAGTGAAGGCGGACAGCTGAACACTGAAGCTTTCTTT
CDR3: CASSEGGQLNTEAFF

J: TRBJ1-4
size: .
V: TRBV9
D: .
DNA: TGTGCCAGCAGCGTGAGCAATGGGGCTAGTAATGAAAAACTGTTTTTT
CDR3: CASSVSNGASNEKLFF

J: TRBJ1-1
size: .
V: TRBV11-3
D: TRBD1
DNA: TGTGCCAGCAGCCGGGACAGGAGAGCTAACACTGAAGCTTTCTTT
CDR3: CASSRDRRANTEAFF

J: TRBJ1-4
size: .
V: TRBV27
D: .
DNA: TGTGCCAGCAGTCCCGGGGGGGGGAAACTGTTTTTT
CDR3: CASSPGGGKLFF

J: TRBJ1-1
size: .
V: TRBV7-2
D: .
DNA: TGTGCCAGCAGCTTAGGCCTTACAGGGTCCGACACTGAAGCTTTCTTT
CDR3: CASSLGLTGSDTEAFF

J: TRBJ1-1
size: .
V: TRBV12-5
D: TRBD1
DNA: TGTGCTAGTGGTTTGGTACAGGGGGCCGGGACTGAAGCTTTCTTT
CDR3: CASGLVQGAGTEAFF

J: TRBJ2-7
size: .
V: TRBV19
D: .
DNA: TGTGCCAGTAGGAACAGGACTTCAACCTACGAGCAGTACTTC
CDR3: CASRNRTSTYEQYF

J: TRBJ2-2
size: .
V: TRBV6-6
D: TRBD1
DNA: TGTGCCAGCAGTTGGACAGGGTATGGCACCGGGGAGCTGTTTTTT
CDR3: CASSWTGYGTGELFF

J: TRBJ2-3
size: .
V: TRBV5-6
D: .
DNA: TGTGCCAGCAGCTTCCGGGACCGGGGTTTGGATACGCAGTATTTT
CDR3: CASSFRDRGLDTQYF

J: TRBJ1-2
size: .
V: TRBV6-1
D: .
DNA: TGTGCCAGCAGTGCCTTAGACAGGTTCTATGGCTACACCTTC
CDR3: CASSALDRFYGYTF

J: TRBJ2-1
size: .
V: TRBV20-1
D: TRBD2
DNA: TGCAGTGCTCTCCGGGGGGGAGAGCAGTTCTTC
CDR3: CSALRGGEQFF

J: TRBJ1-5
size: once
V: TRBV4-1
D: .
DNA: TGCGCCAGCAGCCAAAGCGGGGGGCGAGGCAATCAGCCCCAGCATTTT
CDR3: CASSQSGGRGNQPQHF

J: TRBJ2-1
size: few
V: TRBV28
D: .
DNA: TGTGCCGGGCGCAGGGGGGCTGGGGAGCAGTTCTTC
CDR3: CAGRRGAGEQFF

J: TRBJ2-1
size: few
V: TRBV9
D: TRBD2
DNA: TGTGCCAGCAGCGTAGGGTTTGGGACTAGCCACTACAATGAGCAGTTCTTC
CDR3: CASSVGFGTSHYNEQFF